This TCR beta chain was profiled in a study of T-cell reconstitution after alpha-beta-depleted transplantation in children. Overall study results and limits: Surviving recipient T cells and thymic progenitors underlay high day-60 TCRbeta diversity in some patients.

This clonotype was seen repeatedly, ten times or more. Its antigen remains unknown. Preparation of the TCRbeta library was carried out with unique molecular identifiers. TCRdb re-called the PCR reads with MiXCR, one entry per CDR3 protein. The sample lists 350,000 to 500,000 distinct CDR3 sequences; 43% were seen once. V lost 1 base to trimming and J lost 0 bases, with 7 bases between them. The CDR3 covers 14 residues. Germline lookup yields CDR1 DFQATT and CDR2 SNEGSKA (reference sequence). This chain links TRBV20-1 with TRBJ1-5; possibly TRBD1 for D (6 bases). Specimen: PBMCs, collected before TCRalphabeta/CD19-depleted stem cell transplant. The TCR was taken from a girl between 2 and 10 years old with aplastic anemia, due to receive a stem cell transplant. The CDR3 loop is CSARGGHSNQPQHF. In nucleotides, the CDR3 is TGCAGTGCTAGAGGGGGACATAGCAATCAGCCCCAGCATTTT.